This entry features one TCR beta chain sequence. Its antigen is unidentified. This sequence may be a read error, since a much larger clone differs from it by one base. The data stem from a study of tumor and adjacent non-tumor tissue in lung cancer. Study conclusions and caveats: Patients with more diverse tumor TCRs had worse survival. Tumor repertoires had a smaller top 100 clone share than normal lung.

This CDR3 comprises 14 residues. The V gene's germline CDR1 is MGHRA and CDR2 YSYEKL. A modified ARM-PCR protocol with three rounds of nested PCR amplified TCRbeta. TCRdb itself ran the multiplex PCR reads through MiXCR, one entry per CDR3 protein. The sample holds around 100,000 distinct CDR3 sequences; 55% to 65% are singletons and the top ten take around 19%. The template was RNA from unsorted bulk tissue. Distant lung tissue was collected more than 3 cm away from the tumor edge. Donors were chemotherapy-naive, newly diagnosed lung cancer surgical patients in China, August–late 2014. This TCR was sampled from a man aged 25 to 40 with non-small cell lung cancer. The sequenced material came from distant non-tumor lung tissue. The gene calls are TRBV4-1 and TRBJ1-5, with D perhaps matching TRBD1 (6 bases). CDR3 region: CATSLRDTDQPQHF. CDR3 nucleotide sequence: TGCGCCACCAGCCTCCGGGACACGGATCAGCCCCAGCATTTT.